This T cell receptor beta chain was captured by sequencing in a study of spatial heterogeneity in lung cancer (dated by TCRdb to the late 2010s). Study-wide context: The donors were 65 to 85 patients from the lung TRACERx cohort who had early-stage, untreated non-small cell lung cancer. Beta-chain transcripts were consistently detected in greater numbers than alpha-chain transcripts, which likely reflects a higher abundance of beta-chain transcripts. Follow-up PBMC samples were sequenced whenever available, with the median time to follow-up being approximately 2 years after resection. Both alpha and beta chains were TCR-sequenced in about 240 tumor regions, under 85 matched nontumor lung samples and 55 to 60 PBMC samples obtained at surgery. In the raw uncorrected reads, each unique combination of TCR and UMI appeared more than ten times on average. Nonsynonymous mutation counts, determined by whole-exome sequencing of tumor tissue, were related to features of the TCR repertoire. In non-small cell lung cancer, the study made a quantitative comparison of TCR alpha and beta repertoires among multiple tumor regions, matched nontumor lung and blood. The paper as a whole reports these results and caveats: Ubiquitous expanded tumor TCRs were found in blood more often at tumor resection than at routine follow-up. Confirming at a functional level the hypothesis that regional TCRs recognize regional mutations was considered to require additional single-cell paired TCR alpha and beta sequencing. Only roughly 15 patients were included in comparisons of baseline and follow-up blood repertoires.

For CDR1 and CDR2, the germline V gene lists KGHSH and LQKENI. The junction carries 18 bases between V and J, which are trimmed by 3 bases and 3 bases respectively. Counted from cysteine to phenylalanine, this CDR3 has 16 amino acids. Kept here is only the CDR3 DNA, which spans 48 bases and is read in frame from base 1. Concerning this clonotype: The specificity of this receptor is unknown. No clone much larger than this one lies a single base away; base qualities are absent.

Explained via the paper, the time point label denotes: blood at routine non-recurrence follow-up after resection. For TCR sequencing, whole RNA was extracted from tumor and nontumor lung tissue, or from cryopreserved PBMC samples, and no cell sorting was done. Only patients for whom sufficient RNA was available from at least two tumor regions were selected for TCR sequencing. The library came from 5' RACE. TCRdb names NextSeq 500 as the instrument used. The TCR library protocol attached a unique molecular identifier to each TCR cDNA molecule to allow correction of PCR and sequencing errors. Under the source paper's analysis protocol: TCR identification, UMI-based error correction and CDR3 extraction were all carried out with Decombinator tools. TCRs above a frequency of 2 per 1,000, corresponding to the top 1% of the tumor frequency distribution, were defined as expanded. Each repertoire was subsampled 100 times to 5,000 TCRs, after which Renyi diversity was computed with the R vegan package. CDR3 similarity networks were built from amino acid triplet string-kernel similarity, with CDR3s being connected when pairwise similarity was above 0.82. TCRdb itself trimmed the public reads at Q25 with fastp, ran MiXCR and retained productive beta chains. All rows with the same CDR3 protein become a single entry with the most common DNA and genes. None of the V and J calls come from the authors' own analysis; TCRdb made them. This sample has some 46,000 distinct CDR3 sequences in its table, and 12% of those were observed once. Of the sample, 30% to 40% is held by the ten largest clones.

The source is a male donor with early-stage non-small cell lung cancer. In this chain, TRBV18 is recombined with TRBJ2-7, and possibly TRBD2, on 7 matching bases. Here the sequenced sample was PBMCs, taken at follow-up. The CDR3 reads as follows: CASSPYQSRGGYEQYF. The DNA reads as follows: TGTGCCAGCTCACCTTATCAATCAAGGGGGGGCTACGAGCAGTACTTC.